This is a list of T cell receptor beta chains from one sample in a study of OX40 agonist ivuxolimab in advanced cancers. Libraries were prepared by immunoSEQ multiplex PCR; TCRdb keeps only in-frame clonotypes and omits some of them. The data contain about 38,000 clones, approximately 80% of them singletons. Sample: CD4+ or CD8+ T cells sorted from blood, taken in a trial of the OX40 agonist ivuxolimab. These receptors were obtained from an adult with an advanced solid tumor such as melanoma, head and neck, liver or kidney cancer. The CDR3 runs from the conserved cysteine through the conserved F or W. A D gene is named only where the DNA matches it firmly. For some rows the clone size is stated as once, few or many, or as a class when expanded; others skip it.

>NA|NA|TRBJ1-1|TRBV19
TGTGCCAGTAGTATTCGGGGTGCGCGGACTGAAGCTTTCTTT
CASSIRGARTEAFF
>NA|TRBD1|TRBJ2-2|TRBV18
TGTGCCAGCTCACCCGCGACAGGGGGCGGTACCGGGGAGCTGTTTTTT
CASSPATGGGTGELFF
>NA|NA|TRBJ2-7|TRBV10-3
TGTGCCATCAGCCTCGATACAGGGAACTCCTACGAGCAGTACTTC
CAISLDTGNSYEQYF
>NA|TRBD1|TRBJ1-4|TRBV4-3
TGCGCCAGCAGCCAAGATCGGGAGGGGGCGAATGAAAAACTGTTTTTT
CASSQDREGANEKLFF
>NA|TRBD2|TRBJ2-3|TRBV27
TGTGCCAGCAGGACACTAGCGGCTAGCACAGATACGCAGTATTTT
CASRTLAASTDTQYF
>NA|TRBD2|TRBJ2-7|TRBV7-2
TGTGCCAGCAGCTTAGGTGGCGGGAGCTCCTACGAGCAGTACTTC
CASSLGGGSSYEQYF
>NA|NA|TRBJ1-2|TRBV7-8
TGTGCCAGCAGCTTAGGGAATACCGGCTACACCTTC
CASSLGNTGYTF
>NA|NA|TRBJ1-5|TRBV19
TGTGCCAGTAGTATCAGGGGCGATAGCAATCAGCCCCAGCATTTT
CASSIRGDSNQPQHF
>NA|NA|TRBJ1-1|TRBV6-5
TGTGCCAGCAGCCCTGTGGGGTTCACTGAAGCTTTCTTT
CASSPVGFTEAFF
>NA|NA|TRBJ2-3|TRBV7-2
TGTGCCAGCAGCCGCAATAAGGGGTTTGGCACAGATACGCAGTATTTT
CASSRNKGFGTDTQYF
>NA|NA|TRBJ1-6|TRBV11-2
TGTGCCAGCAGCTCCGGGACGGTAAATTCACCCCTCCACTTT
CASSSGTVNSPLHF
>NA|NA|TRBJ1-1|TRBV5-4
TGCGCCAGCAGCCAGTTCCCAGGGTACACTGAAGCTTTCTTT
CASSQFPGYTEAFF
>NA|NA|TRBJ2-5|TRBV18
TGTGCCAGCTCACTGGCATTAGAAGAGACCCAGTACTTC
CASSLALEETQYF
>NA|NA|TRBJ2-7|TRBV29-1
TGCAGCGTTTTGAGACAGCCAAGCTCCTACGAGCAGTACTTC
CSVLRQPSSYEQYF
>NA|TRBD1|TRBJ2-3|TRBV18
TGTGCCAGCTCCTGGACAGGTAGGGCCGCCGGCACAGATACGCAGTATTTT
CASSWTGRAAGTDTQYF
>NA|TRBD2|TRBJ2-7|TRBV6-5
TGTGCCAGCAACCCACGGAGCGGGAGTGGCTACGAGCAGTACTTC
CASNPRSGSGYEQYF
>NA|NA|TRBJ2-7|TRBV7-8
TGTGCCAGCAGCTTGGGAAGGGACGAGCAGTACTTC
CASSLGRDEQYF
>NA|NA|TRBJ2-1|TRBV19
TGTGCCAGTAGTATCCTGCGGAGCTCCTACAATGAGCAGTTCTTC
CASSILRSSYNEQFF
>NA|TRBD1|TRBJ1-1|TRBV4-2
TGTGCCAGCAGCCCTTATACCGGGACAGGGGGTTTTGAAGCTTTCTTT
CASSPYTGTGGFEAFF
>NA|NA|TRBJ1-1|TRBV9
TGTGCCAGCAGCGTAGATTCATTGGGGGGAGGGACTGAAGCTTTCTTT
CASSVDSLGGGTEAFF
>NA|NA|TRBJ2-3|TRBV19
TGTGCCAGCAGAGCTGGAGATACGCAGTATTTT
CASRAGDTQYF
>NA|NA|TRBJ1-6|TRBV6-1
TGTGCCTCGGCAGGAGAGTATAATTCACCCCTCCACTTT
CASAGEYNSPLHF
>once|TRBD2|TRBJ2-1|TRBV4-1
TGCGCCAGCAGCCAGCGCGCTAGCGGGGCCTCGGGCGTTGAGCAGTTCTTC
CASSQRASGASGVEQFF
>NA|TRBD1|TRBJ2-5|TRBV2
TGTGCCAGCAGGGAACAGGGGGCCGCGGGAGAGCAGTACTTC
CASREQGAAGEQYF
>NA|TRBD1|TRBJ1-2|TRBV7-9
TGTGCCAGCAGCTTCCCGGGACAGGGGGCGATTGGCTACACCTTC
CASSFPGQGAIGYTF
>once|NA|TRBJ1-3|TRBV19
TGTGCCAGTAGCACAAGCACAGTCTCTGGAAACACCATATATTTT
CASSTSTVSGNTIYF
>NA|NA|TRBJ2-7|TRBV30
TGTGCCTGGATAGCGTCAGACTCCTACGAGCAGTACTTC
CAWIASDSYEQYF
>NA|NA|TRBJ2-5|TRBV7-6
TGTGCCAGCAGCCCAGCCCCGACAACCCAAGAGACCCAGTACTTC
CASSPAPTTQETQYF
>NA|TRBD2|TRBJ2-3|TRBV5-1
TGCGCCAGCAGCCGGAGGACTAGCACTAGCACAGATACGCAGTATTTT
CASSRRTSTSTDTQYF
>NA|NA|TRBJ1-1|TRBV11-1
TGTGCCAGCAGCCCCTCCGGCGGCCGGATGAACACTGAAGCTTTCTTT
CASSPSGGRMNTEAFF
>NA|NA|TRBJ1-1|TRBV7-6
TGTGCCAGCAGCCTGACAGGAGGTGGAACTGAAGCTTTCTTT
CASSLTGGGTEAFF
>NA|NA|TRBJ1-2|TRBV6-1
TGTGCCAGCAGTCAAGTAGGGGGAGGCTATGGCTACACCTTC
CASSQVGGGYGYTF
>NA|NA|TRBJ1-1|TRBV5-1
TGCGCCAGCAGCGGTACCGGGACCCCGGGCCTAGAAGCTTTCTTT
CASSGTGTPGLEAFF